These 3 T cell receptor beta chains share one sample of origin, sequenced in a study of T cell responses to AZD1222 COVID-19 vaccine. The assay was immunoSEQ multiplex PCR, and TCRdb's table has in-frame clones only and misses some. The profile covers around 130,000 clones, with 88% appearing a single time and 4.5% to 6.5% taken by the ten largest. Sequenced here: peripheral blood, sampled 28 days after the second AZD1222 dose. Receptors originate from an adult who received the AZD1222 COVID-19 vaccine.

This chain uses TRBV5-6 with TRBJ1-1; D is perhaps TRBD1 (5 bases). The germline gives CDR1 SGHDT, CDR2 YYEEEE. The CDR3 spans 16 residues. Trimming took off 4 bases at V and 4 bases at J, with 20 bases between the two ends. The CDR3 nucleotides are TGTGCCAGCAGCGTAGGGGTCCAAGCCTCGGGCACTGAAGCTTTCTTT. Translated, it gives CASSVGVQASGTEAFF. Full variable domain (rest looked up from reference TRBV5-6 and TRBJ1-1): DAGVTQSPTHLIKTRGQQVTLRCSPKSGHDTVSWYQQALGQGPQFIFQYYEEEERQRGNFPDRFSGHQFPNYSSELNVNALLLGDSALYLCASSVGVQASGTEAFFGQGTRLTVV.

The genes are TRBV9 and TRBJ1-6, with unresolved D. Germline values: CDR1 SGDLS, CDR2 YYNGEE. V lost 5 bases and J lost 10, with 19 bases in between. This CDR3 contains 15 residues. The chain's CDR3 is CASSYGSGKGSPLHF. As DNA, the CDR3 is TGTGCCAGCAGTTACGGCTCCGGGAAAGGGTCACCCCTCCACTTT.

There are a few counts of this clone. This chain links TRBV14 with TRBJ1-3; D is unclear. Germline V lookup: CDR1 SGHDN, CDR2 FVKESK. Trimming cost V 7 bases and J 0 bases, with 10 bases left between them. The CDR3 runs to 14 residues. The CDR3: CASKSSTSGNTIYF. The CDR3 DNA sequence: TGTGCCAGCAAAAGTTCCACCTCTGGAAACACCATATATTTT.